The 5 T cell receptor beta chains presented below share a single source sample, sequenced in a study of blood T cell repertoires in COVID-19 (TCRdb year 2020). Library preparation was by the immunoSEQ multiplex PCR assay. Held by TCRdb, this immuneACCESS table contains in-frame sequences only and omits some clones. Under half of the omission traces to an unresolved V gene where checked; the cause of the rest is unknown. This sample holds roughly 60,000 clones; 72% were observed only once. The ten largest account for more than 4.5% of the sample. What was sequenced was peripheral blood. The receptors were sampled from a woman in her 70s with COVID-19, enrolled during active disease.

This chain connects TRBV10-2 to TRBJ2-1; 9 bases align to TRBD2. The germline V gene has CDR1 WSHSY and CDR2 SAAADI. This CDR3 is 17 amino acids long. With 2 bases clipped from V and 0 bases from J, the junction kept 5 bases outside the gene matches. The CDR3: CASSELAGLSSYNEQFF. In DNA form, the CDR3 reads TGCGCCAGCAGTGAGCTAGCGGGGCTTAGCTCCTACAATGAGCAGTTCTTC.

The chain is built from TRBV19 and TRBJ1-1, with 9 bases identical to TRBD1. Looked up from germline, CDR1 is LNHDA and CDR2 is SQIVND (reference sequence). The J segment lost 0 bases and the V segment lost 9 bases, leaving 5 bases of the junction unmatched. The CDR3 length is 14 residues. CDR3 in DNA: TGTGCCAGCTACAGGGGGCCCATGAACACTGAAGCTTTCTTT. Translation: CASYRGPMNTEAFF.

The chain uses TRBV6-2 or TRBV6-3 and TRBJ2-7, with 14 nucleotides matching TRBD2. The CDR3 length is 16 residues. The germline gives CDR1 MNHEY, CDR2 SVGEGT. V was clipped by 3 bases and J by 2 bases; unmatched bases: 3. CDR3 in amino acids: CASSYRGLAGAYEQYF. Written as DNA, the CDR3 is TGTGCCAGCAGTTATCGGGGACTAGCGGGGGCCTACGAGCAGTACTTC.

The CDR3 region has the DNA TGTGCCAGCAGCGCGACTGGACAGAGCACAGATACGCAGTATTTT. It yields the protein CASSATGQSTDTQYF. The chain uses TRBV9 and TRBJ2-3, with D tentatively TRBD1 (6 bases). V was clipped by 3 bases and J by 0 bases, with 11 bases between them. CDR1 and CDR2 (germline): SGDLS, YYNGEE. CDR3 size: 15 residues.

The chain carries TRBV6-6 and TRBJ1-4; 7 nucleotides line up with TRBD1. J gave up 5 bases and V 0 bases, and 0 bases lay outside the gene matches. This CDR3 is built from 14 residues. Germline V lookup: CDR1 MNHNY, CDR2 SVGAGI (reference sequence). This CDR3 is CASSYSGGNEKLFF. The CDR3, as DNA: TGTGCCAGCAGTTACTCAGGGGGCAATGAAAAACTGTTTTTT.